Listed below are T cell receptor beta chains from one sample, sequenced in a study of blood T cells in healthy people across ages. TCRdb processed the 5' RACE reads anew with MiXCR; each CDR3 protein has one entry. The table lists 750,000 to 850,000 distinct CDR3 sequences, roughly 25% of them singletons, with roughly 3.8% in the top ten. This sample was also put to use in a study of T cells of mothers and their children.

The source material was blood. The source is a boy between 10 and 17 years old in good health. The conserved cysteine and the conserved F or W are not part of the CDR3 here. Size is stated for part of the rows, as once, few or many counts, or as a class when the clone is expanded.

size	V	J	CDR3
.	TRBV20-1	TRBJ1-1	SARPRDRGEAF
.	TRBV2	TRBJ2-4	ASGRDRGRENIQY
.	TRBV6-5	TRBJ1-2	ASSVRDRDYGYT
.	TRBV9	TRBJ1-5	ASSAGRHNQPQH
.	TRBV5-4	TRBJ2-1	ASRGGQPTYNEQF
few	TRBV7-2	TRBJ2-7	ASSLDRVDYEQY
.	TRBV6-5	TRBJ2-5	ATVSLTTGFETQY
.	TRBV21-1	TRBJ1-5	ASSTKVVNPHTQPQH
once	TRBV2	TRBJ2-5	ARSEAGGAETQY
few	TRBV20-1	TRBJ2-7	SARDLAAPSYEQY
.	TRBV7-2	TRBJ1-5	ASSLVPGQGGNQPQH
.	TRBV4-1	TRBJ2-1	ASSQRRRGASGSYNEQF
few	TRBV10-3	.	AISPAGPSYEQY
many	TRBV7-3	TRBJ2-1	ASSPTSGGYNEQF
.	TRBV7-6	TRBJ1-4	ASSLGFLDSGGEKLF